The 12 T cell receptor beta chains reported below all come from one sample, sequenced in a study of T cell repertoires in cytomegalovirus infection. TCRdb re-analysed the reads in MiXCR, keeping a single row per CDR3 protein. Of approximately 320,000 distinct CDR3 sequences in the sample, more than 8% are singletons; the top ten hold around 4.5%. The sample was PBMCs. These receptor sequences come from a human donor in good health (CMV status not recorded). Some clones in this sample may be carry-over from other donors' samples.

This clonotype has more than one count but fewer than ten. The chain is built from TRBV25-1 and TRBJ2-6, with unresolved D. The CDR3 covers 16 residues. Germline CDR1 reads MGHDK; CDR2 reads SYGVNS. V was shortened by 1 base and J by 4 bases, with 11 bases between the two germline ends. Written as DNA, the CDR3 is TGTGCCAGCAGTGAATCTGAGGTTTCCGGGGCCAACGTCCTGACTTTC. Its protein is CASSESEVSGANVLTF.

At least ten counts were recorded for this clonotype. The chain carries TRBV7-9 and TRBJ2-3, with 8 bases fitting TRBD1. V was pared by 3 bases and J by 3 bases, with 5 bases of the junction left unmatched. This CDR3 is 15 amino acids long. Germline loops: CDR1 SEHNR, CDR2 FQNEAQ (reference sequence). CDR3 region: CASSFRTGRTDTQYF. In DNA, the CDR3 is TGTGCCAGCAGCTTCCGGACAGGGCGGACAGATACGCAGTATTTT.

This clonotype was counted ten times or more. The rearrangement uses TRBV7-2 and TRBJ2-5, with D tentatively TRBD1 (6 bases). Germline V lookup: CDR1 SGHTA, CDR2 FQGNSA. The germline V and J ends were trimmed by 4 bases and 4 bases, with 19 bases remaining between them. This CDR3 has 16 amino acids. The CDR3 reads CASSSKGVAKAETQYF. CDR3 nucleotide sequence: TGTGCCAGCAGCTCCAAGGGGGTGGCAAAAGCAGAGACCCAGTACTTC.

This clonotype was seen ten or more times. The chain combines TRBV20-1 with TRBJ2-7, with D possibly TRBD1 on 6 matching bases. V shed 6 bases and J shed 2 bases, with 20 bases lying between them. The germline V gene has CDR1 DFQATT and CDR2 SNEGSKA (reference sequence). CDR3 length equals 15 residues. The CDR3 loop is CSATGDKMGTYEQYF. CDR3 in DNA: TGCAGTGCCACCGGGGACAAGATGGGGACCTACGAGCAGTACTTC.

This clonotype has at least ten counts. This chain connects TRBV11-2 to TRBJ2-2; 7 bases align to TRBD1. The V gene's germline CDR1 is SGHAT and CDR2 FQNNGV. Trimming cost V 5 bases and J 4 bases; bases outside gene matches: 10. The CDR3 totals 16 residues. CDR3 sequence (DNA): TGTGCCAGCAGCCTCCACCGGACAGGAGTCACCGGGGAGCTGTTTTTT. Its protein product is CASSLHRTGVTGELFF.

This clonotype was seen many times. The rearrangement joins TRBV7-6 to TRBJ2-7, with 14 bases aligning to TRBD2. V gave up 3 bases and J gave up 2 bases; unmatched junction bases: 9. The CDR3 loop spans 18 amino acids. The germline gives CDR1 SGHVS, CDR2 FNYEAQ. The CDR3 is CASSLGLAGAEIPYEQYF. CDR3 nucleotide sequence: TGTGCCAGCAGCTTGGGACTAGCGGGGGCGGAAATCCCCTACGAGCAGTACTTC. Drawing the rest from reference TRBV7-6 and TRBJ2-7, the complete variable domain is GAGVSQSPRYKVTKRGQDVALRCDPISGHVSLYWYRQALGQGPEFLTYFNYEAQQDKSGLPNDRFSAERPEGSISTLTIQRTEQRDSAMYRCASSLGLAGAEIPYEQYFGPGTRLTVT.

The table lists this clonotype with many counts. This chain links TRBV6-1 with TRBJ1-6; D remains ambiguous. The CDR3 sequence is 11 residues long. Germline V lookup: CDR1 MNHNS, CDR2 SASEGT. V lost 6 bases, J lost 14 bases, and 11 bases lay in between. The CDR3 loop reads CASRTRVSLHF. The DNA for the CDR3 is TGTGCCAGCAGGACGCGGGTCTCCCTCCACTTT.

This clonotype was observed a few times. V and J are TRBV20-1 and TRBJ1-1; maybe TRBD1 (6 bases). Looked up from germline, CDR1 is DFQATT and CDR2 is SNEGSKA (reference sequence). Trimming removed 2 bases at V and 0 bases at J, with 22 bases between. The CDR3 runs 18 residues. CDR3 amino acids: CSARPPPNLDRMNTEAFF. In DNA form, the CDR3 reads TGCAGTGCTAGACCCCCTCCAAATTTGGACAGAATGAACACTGAAGCTTTCTTT.

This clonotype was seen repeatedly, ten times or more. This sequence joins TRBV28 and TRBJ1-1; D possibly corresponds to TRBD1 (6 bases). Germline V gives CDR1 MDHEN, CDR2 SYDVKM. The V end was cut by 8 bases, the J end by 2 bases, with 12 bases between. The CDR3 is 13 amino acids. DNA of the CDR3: TGTGCCAGCTACAGGGTCCTTAACACTGAAGCTTTCTTT. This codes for CASYRVLNTEAFF. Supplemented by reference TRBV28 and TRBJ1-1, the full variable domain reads DVKVTQSSRYLVKRTGEKVFLECVQDMDHENMFWYRQDPGLGLRLIYFSYDVKMKEKGDIPEGYSVSREKKERFSLILESASTNQTSMYLCASYRVLNTEAFFGQGTRLTVV.

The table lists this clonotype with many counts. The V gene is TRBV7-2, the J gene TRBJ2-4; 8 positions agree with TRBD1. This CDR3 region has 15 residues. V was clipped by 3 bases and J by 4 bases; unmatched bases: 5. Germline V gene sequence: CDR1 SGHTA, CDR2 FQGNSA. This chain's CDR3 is CASSLAGQAKNIQYF. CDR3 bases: TGTGCCAGCAGCTTGGCGGGACAGGCAAAAAACATTCAGTACTTC.

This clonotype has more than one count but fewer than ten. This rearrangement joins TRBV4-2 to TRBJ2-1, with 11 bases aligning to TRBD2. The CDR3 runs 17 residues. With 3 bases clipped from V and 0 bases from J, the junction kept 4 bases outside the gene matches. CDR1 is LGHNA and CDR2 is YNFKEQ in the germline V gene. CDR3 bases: TGTGCCAGCAGCCAGCCGGGACTAGCGGTCTCCTACAATGAGCAGTTCTTC. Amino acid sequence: CASSQPGLAVSYNEQFF.

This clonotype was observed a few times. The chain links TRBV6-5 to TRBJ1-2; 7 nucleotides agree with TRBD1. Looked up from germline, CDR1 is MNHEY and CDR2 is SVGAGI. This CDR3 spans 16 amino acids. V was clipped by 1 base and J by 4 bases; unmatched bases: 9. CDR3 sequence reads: CASSYFTPGQPYGYTF. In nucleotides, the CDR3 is TGTGCCAGCAGTTACTTCACCCCGGGACAGCCCTATGGCTACACCTTC.